These 29 T cell receptor beta chains originate from one sample sequenced in a study of cytomegalovirus exposure and HLA in healthy donors. The PCR contained 60 Vbeta and 13 Jbeta primers. Method: immunoSEQ multiplex PCR; TCRdb's copy keeps in-frame clones and lacks some. The repertoire has approximately 130,000 clones, over 60% of them found once; the top ten carry 3.4%. Sample: PBMCs. These receptor sequences come from a man aged 30 to 39 in good health and CMV-seronegative.

The V gene is TRBV29-1, the J gene TRBJ2-7, with 7 bases aligning to TRBD1. Germline CDR1 reads SQVTM; CDR2 reads ANQGSEA. The CDR3 extends over 12 amino acids. With V trimmed by 4 bases and J by 3 bases, 3 bases remained unmatched. The CDR3 spells CSVGPGGYEQYF. The DNA for the CDR3 is TGCAGCGTTGGCCCAGGGGGCTACGAGCAGTACTTC.

The V and J genes are TRBV28 and TRBJ1-2, with D possibly matching TRBD1 (5 bases). Trimming removed 3 bases from V and 8 bases from J, with 19 bases in between. The CDR3 sequence is 15 residues long. Germline-derived CDR1 and CDR2 are MDHEN and SYDVKM. The CDR3 loop reads CASSFSRGRRGGYTF. DNA of the CDR3: TGTGCCAGCAGTTTTTCACGTGGACGGCGGGGGGGCTACACCTTC.

This CDR3 is CAWSVGQPSDTQYF. CDR3 sequence (DNA): TGTGCCTGGAGTGTCGGACAGCCATCAGATACGCAGTATTTT. The V and J genes are TRBV30 and TRBJ2-3, with a possible D match to TRBD1 (6 bases). CDR1 GTSNPN and CDR2 SVGIG come from the germline V gene (reference sequence). The CDR3 sequence is 14 residues long. The germline V and J ends were trimmed by 0 bases and 4 bases, with 11 bases remaining between them.

CDR3 bases: TGTGCCAGCTCACCACTAACAGGTGTGGAGCAGTACTTC. Translation gives CASSPLTGVEQYF. This chain connects TRBV18 to TRBJ2-7, with D possibly TRBD1 on 5 matching bases. Trimming cost V 1 base and J 7 bases, with 11 bases left between them. From germline, CDR1 is KGHSH and CDR2 LQKENI. There are 13 residues in the CDR3.

The V and J genes are TRBV5-1 and TRBJ1-2, with a possible D match to TRBD1 (6 bases). The CDR3 is made up of 15 amino acids. Per germline, CDR1 SGHRS and CDR2 YFSETQ. Trimming stripped 1 base from V and 2 bases from J, with 12 bases between. The CDR3 DNA sequence: TGCGCCAGCAGCTTGAGGGGGGGGCGCAACTATGGCTACACCTTC. It translates to CASSLRGGRNYGYTF.

In DNA, the CDR3 is TGCGCCAGCAGTGAAAAGTTCGAGGCTGGAAACACCATATATTTT. As protein: CASSEKFEAGNTIYF. V and J are TRBV10-1 and TRBJ1-3, with D unresolved. The CDR3 has 15 amino acids. Trimming removed 3 bases from V and 2 bases from J, with 11 bases in between. Germline CDR1 WNHNN, CDR2 SYGVQD (reference sequence).

The rearrangement uses TRBV19 and TRBJ1-6; 8 bases agree with TRBD1. CDR1 is LNHDA, CDR2 SQIVND, per germline (reference sequence). The CDR3 is made up of 14 amino acids. Trimming took 7 bases from V and 5 from J; bases not matched to a gene: 4. The DNA of the CDR3 is TGTGCCAGTAACCACAGGGGGGATAATTCACCCCTCCACTTT. It encodes CASNHRGDNSPLHF.

In this sample, this clone turned up a few times. The chain uses TRBV28 and TRBJ1-5; the match to TRBD1 covers 10 bases. Germline CDR1 is MDHEN and CDR2 is SYDVKM. V was pared by 6 bases and J by 8 bases, with 7 bases of the junction left unmatched. The CDR3 consists of 14 residues. The CDR3: CASSQPGQGKPQHF. CDR3 nucleotides: TGTGCCAGCAGCCAACCGGGACAGGGGAAGCCCCAGCATTTT.

The genes are TRBV29-1 and TRBJ2-7; D call uncertain. This CDR3 has 12 residues. Germline CDR1 and CDR2: SQVTM and ANQGSEA. V was shortened by 6 bases and J by 3 bases, with 12 bases between the two germline ends. CDR3: CSVKATFYEQYF. CDR3 DNA sequence: TGCAGCGTAAAAGCCACTTTCTACGAGCAGTACTTC.

The gene calls are TRBV4-3 and TRBJ2-5; a possible D gene is TRBD2 (6 bases). This CDR3 region has 15 residues. The germline V gene encodes CDR1 LGHNA and CDR2 YSLEER. With 1 base removed from V and 1 base from J, the gap between germline ends came to 10 bases. The CDR3 is CASSQGLGGQETQYF. CDR3 sequence (DNA): TGCGCCAGCAGCCAAGGGCTGGGGGGCCAAGAGACCCAGTACTTC.

The chain carries TRBV18 and TRBJ2-7; possibly TRBD2 for D (6 bases). V dropped 3 bases and J dropped 2 bases, with 14 bases sitting between them. The germline gives CDR1 KGHSH, CDR2 LQKENI. This CDR3 has 15 residues. The CDR3 coding sequence is TGTGCCAGCTCACCTTCGGGACTCCTGACCTACGAGCAGTACTTC. Translation gives CASSPSGLLTYEQYF. Full variable domain (remainder filled in from reference TRBV18 and TRBJ2-7): NAGVMQNPRHLVRRRGQEARLRCSPMKGHSHVYWYRQLPEEGLKFMVYLQKENIIDESGMPKERFSAEFPKEGPSILRIQQVVRGDSAAYFCASSPSGLLTYEQYFGPGTRLTVT.

V is TRBV21-1 and J is TRBJ2-2; TRBD2 is the table's D call, not checked against the DNA. TRBV21-1 is a pseudogene segment. The CDR3 has 17 residues. The CDR3 here is CASSKAVAESNTGELFF. In nucleotides, the CDR3 is TGTGCCAGCAGCAAAGCAGTAGCGGAATCGAACACCGGGGAGCTGTTTTTT.

CDR3 region: CASRQGAVDEQYF. The CDR3 DNA is TGTGCCAGTAGGCAGGGGGCAGTCGACGAGCAGTACTTC. This chain joins TRBV19 and TRBJ2-5; 8 positions agree with TRBD1. The DNA end is a closer match to TRBJ2-7, so the J assignment may be wrong. Germline CDR1 reads LNHDA; CDR2 reads SQIVND (reference sequence). CDR3 size: 13 residues.

The rearrangement links TRBV2 to TRBJ1-5, with 7 bases that match TRBD1. V shed 4 bases and J 0 bases; nucleotides not matched to a gene: 3. Germline loops: CDR1 SNHLY, CDR2 FYNNEI. The length of the CDR3 is 15 residues. This chain's CDR3 is CASSGDSYSNQPQHF. The CDR3 DNA reads TGTGCCAGCAGTGGGGACAGTTATAGCAATCAGCCCCAGCATTTT.

The chain combines TRBV25-1 with TRBJ2-3, with 10 positions matching TRBD2. This CDR3 comprises 16 residues. Trimming took 5 bases from V and 2 from J; bases not matched to a gene: 7. Germline V CDR1 and CDR2: MGHDK, SYGVNS. This CDR3 reads CASSSFSGGLTDTQYF. DNA of the CDR3: TGTGCCAGCAGTTCTTTTAGCGGGGGGCTCACAGATACGCAGTATTTT.

The CDR3 nucleotides are TGTGCCAGCAGTCAGTGGGGGGGATTGGGGCGGGAGAGTATAGATACGCAGTATTTT. Amino acids: CASSQWGGLGRESIDTQYF. The V gene is TRBV28, the J gene TRBJ2-3; TRBD2 aligns across 7 bases. This CDR3 contains 19 residues. Germline V gene sequence: CDR1 MDHEN, CDR2 SYDVKM. V lost 5 bases to trimming and J lost 5 bases; unmatched junction nucleotides: 22.

The chain is built from TRBV6-1 and TRBJ2-7; tentatively, D is TRBD1 (5 bases). The CDR3 is 15 residues long. Per the germline V gene, CDR1 is MNHNS and CDR2 is SASEGT. V lost 5 bases and J 0 bases, leaving 14 bases between the germline ends. The CDR3 bases are TGTGCCAGCAGTCCCTTGGCAGGGCCCTCCTACGAGCAGTACTTC. Translated: CASSPLAGPSYEQYF.

This chain joins TRBV7-8 and TRBJ1-2; 10 nucleotides match TRBD1. V shed 5 bases, J shed 9 bases, and the junction held 9 bases outside the gene matches. The CDR3 consists of 14 residues. The germline V gene has CDR1 SGHVS and CDR2 FQNEAQ. The CDR3 DNA reads TGTGCCAGCAGCCCGCCCCTGGACAGGGGGAGCTACACCTTC. Translation gives CASSPPLDRGSYTF.

This clone was detected only a few times. The gene calls are TRBV11-2 and TRBJ2-7, with D perhaps TRBD1 (5 bases). There are 17 residues in the CDR3. V lost 1 base and J lost 1, with 17 bases in between. Germline loops: CDR1 SGHAT, CDR2 FQNNGV. The DNA of the CDR3 is TGTGCCAGCAGCTTAGGGGGCCCGGCAGGGCTTTCCTACGAGCAGTACTTC. Its protein is CASSLGGPAGLSYEQYF.

This chain connects TRBV6-4 to TRBJ2-3; 9 nucleotides match TRBD2. CDR1 MRHNA and CDR2 SNTAGT come from the germline V gene. This CDR3 spans 14 amino acids. Trimming cost V 3 bases and J 3 bases; bases outside gene matches: 1. DNA for the CDR3: TGTGCCAGCAGTGATGGACTAGCGACAGATACGCAGTATTTT. Translating it yields CASSDGLATDTQYF.

The chain employs TRBV19 and TRBJ1-2; perhaps TRBD1 as D (6 bases). Looked up from germline, CDR1 is LNHDA and CDR2 is SQIVND (reference sequence). This CDR3 is built from 15 residues. Trimming removed 9 bases from V and 2 bases from J, with 19 bases in between. This chain's CDR3 is CASRQQGEGNYGYTF. CDR3 in DNA: TGTGCCAGCCGACAACAGGGAGAGGGGAACTATGGCTACACCTTC.

The V and J genes are TRBV15 and TRBJ2-7, with 10 bases aligning to TRBD1. The CDR3 runs to 15 residues. Germline values: CDR1 LNHNV, CDR2 YYDKDF (reference sequence). Unmatched junction bases numbered 3, after V lost 1 base and J lost 3 bases. Here the CDR3 DNA reads TGTGCCACCAGCAGAGGTGGGACAGGGGACTACGAGCAGTACTTC. Protein: CATSRGGTGDYEQYF.

The CDR3 nucleotides are TGTGCCAGCGGCCCCCCCTTCTACGAGCAGTACTTC. Amino acids: CASGPPFYEQYF. The chain uses TRBV28 and TRBJ2-7; no definite D call. This CDR3 comprises 12 residues. CDR1 is MDHEN, CDR2 SYDVKM, per germline. The V and J ends lost 8 bases and 3 bases respectively, with 11 bases between them.

The rearrangement links TRBV5-6 to TRBJ2-4; 9 bases match TRBD1. After removal of 4 bases from V and 0 bases from J, the junction contained 5 bases not matched to a gene. CDR3 size: 16 residues. Per germline, CDR1 SGHDT and CDR2 YYEEEE. In nucleotides, the CDR3 is TGTGCCAGCAGCCCGGACAGGGGATTAGCCAAAAACATTCAGTACTTC. Its translation is CASSPDRGLAKNIQYF.

This clone was seen more than once but under ten times. For the CDR3, the DNA is TGTGCCAGTAGTCATAAAGGGACTAGCGGGGGGGCAAATGAGCAGTTCTTC. This translates into CASSHKGTSGGANEQFF. The genes are TRBV19 and TRBJ2-1; TRBD2 matches 16 bases. Germline assignment: CDR1 LNHDA and CDR2 SQIVND (reference sequence). This CDR3 contains 17 residues. J lost 7 bases, V lost 5 bases, and 8 bases had no gene match.

The chain recombines TRBV6-1 with TRBJ2-7; no clear D. CDR3 length: 14 amino acids. Germline-derived CDR1 and CDR2 are MNHNS and SASEGT. The V gene lost 1 base and the J gene lost 4 bases, with 11 bases spanning the gap. Written as DNA, the CDR3 is TGTGCCAGCAGTGAAGTCGTAGGAGAATACGAGCAGTACTTC. Its translation is CASSEVVGEYEQYF.

The chain is built from TRBV6-5 and TRBJ1-2; a possible D gene is TRBD1 (6 bases). Germline V gene sequence: CDR1 MNHEY, CDR2 SVGAGI. There are 13 residues in the CDR3. Trimming took 0 bases from V and 8 from J, leaving 10 bases between them. CDR3 nucleotide sequence: TGTGCCAGCAGTTACTCGGAGGGGGGGGGCTACACCTTC. Protein product: CASSYSEGGGYTF.

V and J are TRBV19 and TRBJ2-7; 7 nucleotides match TRBD1. Trimming took 5 bases from V and 7 from J; bases not matched to a gene: 8. Germline V lookup: CDR1 LNHDA, CDR2 SQIVND (reference sequence). The length of the CDR3 is 13 residues. The DNA for the CDR3 is TGTGCCAGTAGTGCCCACAGGGGCGGTGAGCAGTACTTC. As protein: CASSAHRGGEQYF.

The J gene is TRBJ1-4, the V gene TRBV28, with 9 nucleotides matching TRBD1. In germline, CDR1 is MDHEN, CDR2 SYDVKM. The V gene end was trimmed by 6 bases and the J gene end by 7 bases; junction bases not matched to a gene: 9. The CDR3 sequence is 15 residues long. CDR3 sequence (DNA): TGTGCCAGCAGCGCACCCGGGACAGGGCGTGAAAAACTGTTTTTT. The encoded protein is CASSAPGTGREKLFF.